This record looks at one TCR beta chain sequence and its context. Its recognized antigen is unknown. The record has no base qualities; no much larger clone is one base away. Whole blood was collected in K2EDTA tubes by collaborating institutions according to the institutions' own protocols. For TCRbeta analysis, collaborator samples were shipped as frozen whole blood, as isolated PBMCs, or as DNA extracted from either sample type. The CDR3 spans 13 residues, from the cysteine through the phenylalanine. The entry retains the CDR3 DNA only, 39 bases that are in frame from base 1. Trimming costs V 3 bases and J 7 bases, and their ends lie 12 bases apart. CDR1 and CDR2 are drawn from the germline V gene: SGHAT, FQNNGV. TCRbeta CDR3 regions were amplified from genomic DNA by means of the immunoSEQ Assay, a bias-controlled multiplex PCR. Regarding the original processing steps: The number of nucleated cells in each sample was estimated from the amplification of reference gene primers within the assay. To quantify the absolute abundance of each unique TCRbeta CDR3 rearrangement, sequence reads were collapsed and filtered. For each sample, productive Simpson clonality was calculated as the square root of Simpson's diversity index over productive rearrangements. TCRdb limited this immuneACCESS table to in-frame rearrangements with V and J called. A share of clones is missing; checked studies link under half to unresolved V genes, and the rest is unexplained. The V and J calls and clone size are taken from that table; D and trimming were inferred from the DNA. This sample lists more than 95,000 clones; 75% to 90% were detected once. The ten largest clones represent around 2.3% of the sample.

The sample is drawn from a study of blood T cell repertoires in COVID-19 (TCRdb year 2020). Study-level background: Samples covering the acute and convalescent phases of COVID-19 were provided by collaborators in the United States, Italy and Spain. The dataset comprised deeply sampled blood TCRbeta repertoires from subjects exposed to, actively infected with, or recovered from COVID-19. The samples were drawn from two sources: the first 160 participants of the ongoing ImmuneRACE study, and approximately 1,300 subjects contributed by 6 global collaborators. The prospective study material was composed of cDNA or gDNA derived from T cells, B-cell-depleted T cells, or PBMCs. The repertoires were released in a freely available public database meant as a resource for research on the immune response to SARS-CoV-2. Sample metadata almost always included a de-identified subject ID, COVID-19 status, age in years and sex. Where available, HLA class I and class II types were obtained from metadata supplied by the sample provider rather than from assay-based typing.

The investigation overall reported the following: The quantity of clinical and demographic metadata differed by source and by participant and was supplied without curation.

The chain uses TRBV11-2 and TRBJ1-2, with no D gene named confidently. The clonotype originates from a man under 40 with acute or convalescent COVID-19. What was sequenced was peripheral blood. The DNA reads TGTGCCAGCAGCTTGTTACGGGCGGGTGGCTACACCTTC. This is translated as CASSLLRAGGYTF.